These 20 T cell receptor beta chains originate from one sample sequenced in a study of blood T cell repertoires in COVID-19. Measured with immunoSEQ multiplex PCR; TCRdb has only the in-frame clones, and not every one. The data show around 310,000 clones, nearly 90% seen once. Sequencing was performed on peripheral blood. These receptors originate from a woman in her 40s with COVID-19, enrolled during active disease.

In regard to this clone: Other nucleotide sequences from this sample produce the same CDR3. J is TRBJ1-5 and V is TRBV2; possibly TRBD1 for D (6 bases). Germline V gives CDR1 SNHLY, CDR2 FYNNEI. V lost 6 bases and J lost 0, with 6 bases in between. The CDR3 sequence is 13 residues long. The CDR3 loop reads CASRDSSNQPQHF. Here the CDR3 DNA reads TGTGCCAGCAGGGACAGTAGCAATCAGCCCCAGCATTTT.

J is TRBJ1-5 and V is TRBV7-2; D might be TRBD1 (5 bases). Trimming pared 5 bases from V and 2 bases from J, leaving 13 bases between. CDR3 size: 15 residues. In germline, CDR1 is SGHTA, CDR2 FQGNSA. The CDR3 reads CASSAGLPGNQPQHF. CDR3 in DNA: TGTGCCAGCAGCGCGGGACTCCCGGGCAATCAGCCCCAGCATTTT.

The V gene is TRBV6-5, the J gene TRBJ2-7, with D maybe TRBD1 (7 bases). CDR3 length: 14 residues. Germline CDR1 reads MNHEY; CDR2 reads SVGAGI. Between the trimmed V and J ends, which lost 11 bases and 5 bases, there was a span of 22 bases. The CDR3 sequence is CALQGGTEGHEQYF. Here the CDR3 DNA reads TGTGCCCTCCAAGGGGGCACGGAGGGTCACGAGCAGTACTTC.

CDR3 nucleotide sequence: TGTGCCAGCAGTCTTAGGGGAGGGATTGGCGTCCTGACTTTC. It translates to CASSLRGGIGVLTF. The V and J genes are TRBV28 and TRBJ2-6; 7 bases map to TRBD2. Germline lookup yields CDR1 MDHEN and CDR2 SYDVKM. V lost 5 bases, J lost 12 bases, and 10 bases stayed unmatched. The CDR3 covers 14 residues.

V and J are TRBV14 and TRBJ2-7; the match to TRBD1 covers 7 bases. In germline, CDR1 is SGHDN, CDR2 FVKESK. V trimming: 6 bases; J trimming: 6 bases; junction bases outside the gene matches: 14. This CDR3 region has 15 residues. The CDR3 spells CASSQKDRVRAEQYF. For the CDR3, the DNA is TGTGCCAGCAGTCAAAAAGACAGGGTTAGGGCCGAGCAGTACTTC.

This sequence joins TRBV30 and TRBJ2-7; D is possibly TRBD2 (5 bases). CDR3 length: 12 amino acids. CDR1 and CDR2 from the germline V gene are GTSNPN and SVGIG (reference sequence). The V gene lost 5 bases and the J gene lost 7 bases, with 15 bases spanning the gap. CDR3 DNA: TGTGCCTGGTCTAAGGGAGAGTGGGAGCAGTACTTC. Amino acids: CAWSKGEWEQYF.

The genes are TRBV6-5 and TRBJ2-3; 7 bases line up with TRBD1. This CDR3 is 16 amino acids long. CDR1 and CDR2 (germline): MNHEY, SVGAGI. The V gene end was trimmed by 2 bases and the J gene end by 4 bases; junction bases not matched to a gene: 9. The CDR3 sequence: CASSYGVRGMADTQYF. The CDR3 nucleotides read TGTGCCAGCAGTTACGGCGTCAGGGGGATGGCAGATACGCAGTATTTT.

The V gene is TRBV6-5, the J gene TRBJ1-3, with 7 bases aligning to TRBD1. Germline CDR1 is MNHEY and CDR2 is SVGAGI. The CDR3 is 13 amino acids. V lost 6 bases and J lost 3; bases outside the gene matches: 2. CDR3 amino acids: CASSRTGGNTIYF. CDR3 DNA sequence: TGTGCCAGCAGCCGGACAGGTGGAAACACCATATATTTT.

This clone appeared a single time. The chain is built from TRBV28 and TRBJ1-3, with 8 nucleotides matching TRBD1. The V segment lost 6 bases and the J segment 3 bases; nucleotides outside the gene matches: 13. In germline, CDR1 is MDHEN, CDR2 SYDVKM. The CDR3 has 17 residues. The CDR3 region is CASSPEGGRGLGNTIYF. The CDR3 DNA sequence: TGTGCCAGCAGCCCTGAAGGGGGCAGGGGGCTTGGAAACACCATATATTTT. The full variable domain, completed using reference TRBV28 and TRBJ1-3, is DVKVTQSSRYLVKRTGEKVFLECVQDMDHENMFWYRQDPGLGLRLIYFSYDVKMKEKGDIPEGYSVSREKKERFSLILESASTNQTSMYLCASSPEGGRGLGNTIYFGEGSWLTVV.

J is TRBJ2-3 and V is TRBV7-2; 11 nucleotides match TRBD1. V lost 5 bases and J lost 4; bases outside the gene matches: 5. Looked up from germline, CDR1 is SGHTA and CDR2 is FQGNSA. This CDR3 is built from 15 residues. The CDR3 nucleotides are TGTGCCAGCAGCCCAGGGACAGGGGGTCCAGATACGCAGTATTTT. It specifies CASSPGTGGPDTQYF.

The V gene is TRBV5-1, the J gene TRBJ1-1; D uncertain. Germline V CDR1 and CDR2: SGHRS, YFSETQ. V lost 0 bases and J 0 bases, leaving 9 bases between the germline ends. The length of the CDR3 is 15 residues. The CDR3 protein is CASSLDGSVNTEAFF. DNA of the CDR3: TGCGCCAGCAGCTTGGACGGGTCGGTGAACACTGAAGCTTTCTTT. The whole variable domain, filled in from reference TRBV5-1 and TRBJ1-1, reads KAGVTQTPRYLIKTRGQQVTLSCSPISGHRSVSWYQQTPGQGLQFLFEYFSETQRNKGNFPGRFSGRQFSNSRSEMNVSTLELGDSALYLCASSLDGSVNTEAFFGQGTRLTVV.

The chain is built from TRBV18 and TRBJ2-4; possible D gene TRBD1, 7 bases. The germline V and J ends were trimmed by 3 bases and 0 bases, with 15 bases remaining between them. Germline CDR1 KGHSH, CDR2 LQKENI. This CDR3 comprises 17 residues. CDR3 loop: CASSPEGAAIAKNIQYF. CDR3 sequence (DNA): TGTGCCAGCTCACCGGAGGGGGCTGCGATAGCCAAAAACATTCAGTACTTC. The entire variable domain, with the rest obtained from reference TRBV18 and TRBJ2-4, is as follows: NAGVMQNPRHLVRRRGQEARLRCSPMKGHSHVYWYRQLPEEGLKFMVYLQKENIIDESGMPKERFSAEFPKEGPSILRIQQVVRGDSAAYFCASSPEGAAIAKNIQYFGAGTRLSVL.

This chain uses TRBV28 with TRBJ2-7; weak D call: TRBD1 (6 bases). The CDR3 extends over 15 amino acids. The V gene lost 5 bases and the J gene lost 0 bases, with 14 bases spanning the gap. CDR1 MDHEN and CDR2 SYDVKM come from the germline V gene. DNA of the CDR3: TGTGCCAGCAGTCCGGGACAAGGTTTCTCCTACGAGCAGTACTTC. Encoded protein: CASSPGQGFSYEQYF.

The chain recombines TRBV25-1 with TRBJ2-1; 12 positions match TRBD2. This CDR3 has 16 amino acids. Germline V gives CDR1 MGHDK, CDR2 SYGVNS. V lost 6 bases and J lost 8; bases outside the gene matches: 11. The CDR3 DNA reads as TGTGCCAGCAGCTTTCCTAGCGGGAGGGACAGGGATGAGCAGTTCTTC. It codes for CASSFPSGRDRDEQFF. The full variable domain, completed using reference TRBV25-1 and TRBJ2-1, is EADIYQTPRYLVIGTGKKITLECSQTMGHDKMYWYQQDPGMELHLIHYSYGVNSTEKGDLSSESTVSRIRTEHFPLTLESARPSHTSQYLCASSFPSGRDRDEQFFGPGTRLTVL.

A few counts support this clone. V and J are TRBV10-3 and TRBJ2-2; TRBD2 matches at 9 bases. Germline lookup yields CDR1 ENHRY and CDR2 SYGVKD. The V and J ends lost 6 bases and 2 bases, in that order; junction bases with no gene match: 4. The CDR3 has 15 residues. The CDR3 DNA sequence: TGTGCCATCAGAACTAGCGGGTTAAACACCGGGGAGCTGTTTTTT. Translating gives CAIRTSGLNTGELFF.

The gene calls are TRBV7-2 and TRBJ2-5, with D hard to call. Germline CDR1 reads SGHTA; CDR2 reads FQGNSA. V lost 1 base to trimming and J lost 2 bases, with 14 bases between them. The CDR3 is made up of 16 amino acids. In DNA form, the CDR3 reads TGTGCCAGCAGCTTAGTTGCGCGGCGCGGACAAGAGACCCAGTACTTC. This sequence encodes CASSLVARRGQETQYF.

The V gene is TRBV12-5, the J gene TRBJ1-5; D possibly corresponds to TRBD1 (5 bases). CDR3 size: 14 residues. V gave up 2 bases and J gave up 7 bases, with 12 bases separating them. In germline, CDR1 is LGHNT, CDR2 FRNRAP. The CDR3, as DNA: TGTGCTAGTGGTTTGCCACCCAAGGGGCAGCCCCAGCATTTT. It encodes CASGLPPKGQPQHF.

Points on this clone: The sample contains more than one DNA sequence encoding this CDR3. V gene TRBV7-3 combines with J gene TRBJ1-1; D ambiguous. The germline gives CDR1 SGHTA, CDR2 FQGTGA. V lost 5 bases and J lost 1, with 8 bases in between. The CDR3 sequence is 13 residues long. CDR3 residues: CASSPGGNTEAFF. The CDR3 DNA follows: TGTGCCAGCAGCCCGGGTGGGAACACTGAAGCTTTCTTT.

This chain links TRBV6-5 with TRBJ2-7; 9 bases agree with TRBD1. Germline values: CDR1 MNHEY, CDR2 SVGAGI. J lost 11 bases, V lost 0 bases, and 8 bases had no gene match. The CDR3 consists of 14 residues. CDR3 DNA sequence: TGTGCCAGCAGTTACTCGGGGACAGGGAGTCTGAAGTACTTC. Its translation is CASSYSGTGSLKYF.

The chain recombines TRBV4-1 with TRBJ1-2; 8 positions agree with TRBD1. The CDR3 is made up of 18 amino acids. V lost 0 bases and J lost 5; bases outside the gene matches: 14. Looked up from germline, CDR1 is MGHRA and CDR2 is YSYEKL. The CDR3: CASSQEWGTGQDFYGYTF. The CDR3 nucleotides are TGCGCCAGCAGCCAAGAATGGGGTACGGGACAGGACTTTTATGGCTACACCTTC.